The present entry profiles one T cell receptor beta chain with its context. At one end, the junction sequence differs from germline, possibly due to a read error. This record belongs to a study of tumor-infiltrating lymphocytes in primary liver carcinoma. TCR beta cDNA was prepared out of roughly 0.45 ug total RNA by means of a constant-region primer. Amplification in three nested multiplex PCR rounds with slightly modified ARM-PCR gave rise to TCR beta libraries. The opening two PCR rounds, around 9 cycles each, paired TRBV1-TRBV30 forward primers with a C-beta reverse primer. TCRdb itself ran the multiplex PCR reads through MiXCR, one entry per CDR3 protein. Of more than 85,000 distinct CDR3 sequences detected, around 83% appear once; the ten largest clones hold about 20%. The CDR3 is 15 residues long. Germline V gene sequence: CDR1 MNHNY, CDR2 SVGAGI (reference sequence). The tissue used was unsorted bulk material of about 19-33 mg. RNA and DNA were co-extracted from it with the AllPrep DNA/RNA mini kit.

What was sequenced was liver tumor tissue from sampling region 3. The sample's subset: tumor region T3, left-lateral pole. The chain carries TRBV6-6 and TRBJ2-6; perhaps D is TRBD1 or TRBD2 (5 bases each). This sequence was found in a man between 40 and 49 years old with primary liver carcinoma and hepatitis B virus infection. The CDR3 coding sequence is TGTGTCAGCAGTACTAGGGAAGATGGGGCCAACGTCCTGATTTTC. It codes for CVSSTREDGANVLIF.